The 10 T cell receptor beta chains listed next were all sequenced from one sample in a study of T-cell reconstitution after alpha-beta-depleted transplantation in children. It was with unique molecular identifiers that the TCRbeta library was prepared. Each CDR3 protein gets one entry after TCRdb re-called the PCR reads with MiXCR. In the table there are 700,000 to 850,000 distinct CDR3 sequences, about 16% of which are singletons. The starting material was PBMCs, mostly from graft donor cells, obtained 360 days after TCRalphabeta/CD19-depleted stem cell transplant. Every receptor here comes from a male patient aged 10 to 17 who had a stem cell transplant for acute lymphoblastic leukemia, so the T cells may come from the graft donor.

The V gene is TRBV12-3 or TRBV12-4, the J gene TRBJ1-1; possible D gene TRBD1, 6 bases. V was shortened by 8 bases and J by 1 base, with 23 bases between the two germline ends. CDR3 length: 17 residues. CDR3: CASGGGRAGYKNTEAFF. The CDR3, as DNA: TGTGCCAGCGGTGGGGGGCGGGCAGGGTACAAGAACACTGAAGCTTTCTTT.

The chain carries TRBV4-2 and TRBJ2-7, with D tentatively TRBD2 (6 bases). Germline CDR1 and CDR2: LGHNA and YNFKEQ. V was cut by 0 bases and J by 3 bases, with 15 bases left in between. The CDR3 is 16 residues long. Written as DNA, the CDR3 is TGTGCCAGCAGCCAAGAGTCCACTAGCAGCTTCTACGAGCAGTACTTC. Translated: CASSQESTSSFYEQYF.

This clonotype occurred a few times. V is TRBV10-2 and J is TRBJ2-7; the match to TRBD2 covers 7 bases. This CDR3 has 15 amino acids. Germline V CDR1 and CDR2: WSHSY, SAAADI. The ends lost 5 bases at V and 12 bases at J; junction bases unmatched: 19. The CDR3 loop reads CASSPIMGRGGSLYF. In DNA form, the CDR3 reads TGCGCCAGCAGTCCCATTATGGGTAGAGGCGGGAGCTTGTACTTC.

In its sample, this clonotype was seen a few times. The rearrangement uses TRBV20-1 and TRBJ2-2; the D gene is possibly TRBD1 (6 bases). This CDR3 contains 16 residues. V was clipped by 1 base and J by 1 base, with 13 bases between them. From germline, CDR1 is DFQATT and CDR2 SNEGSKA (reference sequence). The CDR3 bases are TGCAGTGCTAGAGGAAGGGGGATAGTGAACACCGGGGAGCTGTTTTTT. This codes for CSARGRGIVNTGELFF.

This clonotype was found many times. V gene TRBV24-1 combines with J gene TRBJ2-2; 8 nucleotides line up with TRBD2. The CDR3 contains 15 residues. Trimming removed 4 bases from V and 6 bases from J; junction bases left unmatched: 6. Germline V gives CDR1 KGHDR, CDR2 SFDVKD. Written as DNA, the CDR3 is TGTGCCACCAGTGAGGCGGGGGGAGTCGCCGGGGAGCTGTTTTTT. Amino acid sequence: CATSEAGGVAGELFF.

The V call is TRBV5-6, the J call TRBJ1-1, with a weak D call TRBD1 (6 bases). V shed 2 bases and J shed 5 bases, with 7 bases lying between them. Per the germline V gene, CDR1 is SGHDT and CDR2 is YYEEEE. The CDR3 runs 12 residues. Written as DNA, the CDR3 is TGTGCCAGCAGCTTAGACAGGACTGAAGCTTTCTTT. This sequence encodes CASSLDRTEAFF.

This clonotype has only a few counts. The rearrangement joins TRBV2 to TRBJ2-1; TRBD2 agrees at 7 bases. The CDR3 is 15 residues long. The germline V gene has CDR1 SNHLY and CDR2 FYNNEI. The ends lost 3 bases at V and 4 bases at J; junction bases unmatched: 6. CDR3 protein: CASSEGGVTYNEQFF. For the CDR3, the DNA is TGTGCCAGCAGTGAGGGAGGGGTAACTTACAATGAGCAGTTCTTC.

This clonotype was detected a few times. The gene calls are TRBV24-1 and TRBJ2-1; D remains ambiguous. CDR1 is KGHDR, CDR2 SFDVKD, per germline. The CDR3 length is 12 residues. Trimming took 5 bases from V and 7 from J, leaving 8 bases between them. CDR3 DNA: TGTGCCACCAGTGGAATGGCAAATGAGCAGTTCTTC. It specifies CATSGMANEQFF.

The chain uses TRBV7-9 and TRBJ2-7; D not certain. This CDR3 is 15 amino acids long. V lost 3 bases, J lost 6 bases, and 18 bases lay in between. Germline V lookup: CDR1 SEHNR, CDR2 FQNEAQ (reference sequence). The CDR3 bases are TGTGCCAGCAGCTTGAGTCCCGCAGGCCTGGGCGAGCAGTACTTC. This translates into CASSLSPAGLGEQYF.

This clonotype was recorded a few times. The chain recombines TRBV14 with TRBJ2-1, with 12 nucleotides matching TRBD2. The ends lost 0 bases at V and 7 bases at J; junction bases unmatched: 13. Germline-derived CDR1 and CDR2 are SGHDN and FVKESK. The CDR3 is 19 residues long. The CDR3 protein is CASSQENIVRLAGENEQFF. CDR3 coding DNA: TGTGCCAGCAGCCAAGAAAATATCGTCCGACTAGCGGGAGAGAATGAGCAGTTCTTC.